This TCR beta chain was profiled in a study of vaccination and CD4 T cells after COVID-19. As for treatment: 10-day PBMC culture with coronavirus spike peptide pools or control peptides (ViraFEST assay). Comments on this clonotype: Its antigen is not identified.

V shed 5 bases and J shed 4 bases, with 14 bases lying between them. The germline CDR1 and CDR2 sequences are MNHEY and SMNVEV (reference sequence). CDR3 length equals 15 residues. With the Oncomine TCR Beta short-read assay, DNA from cultured CD4+ T cells was sequenced. Each CDR3 protein is one row after TCRdb ran MiXCR on the PCR reads. The repertoire holds 12,000 or so distinct CDR3 sequences, with roughly three fifths as singletons. This clonotype originated in a human donor who had recovered from COVID-19. Sequenced sample: CD4+ T cells from blood, cultured in vitro. The chain uses TRBV27 and TRBJ2-2; tentatively, D is TRBD2 (5 bases). CDR3 nucleotide sequence: TGTGCCAGCAGTCAATACGGGGTGAGCACCGGGGAGCTGTTTTTT. This translates into CASSQYGVSTGELFF.